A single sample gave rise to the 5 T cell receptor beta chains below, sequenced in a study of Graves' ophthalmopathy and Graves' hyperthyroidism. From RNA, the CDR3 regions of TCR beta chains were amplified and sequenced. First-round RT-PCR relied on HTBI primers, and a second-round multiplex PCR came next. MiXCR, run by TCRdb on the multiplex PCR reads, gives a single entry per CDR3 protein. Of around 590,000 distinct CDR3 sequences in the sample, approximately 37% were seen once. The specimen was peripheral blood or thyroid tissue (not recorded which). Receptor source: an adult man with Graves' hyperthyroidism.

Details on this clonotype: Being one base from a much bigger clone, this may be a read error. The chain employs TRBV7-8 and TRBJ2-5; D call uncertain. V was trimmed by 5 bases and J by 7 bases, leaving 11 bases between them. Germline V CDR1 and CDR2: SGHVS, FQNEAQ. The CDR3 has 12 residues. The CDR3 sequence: CASSPTPRTQYF. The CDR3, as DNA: TGTGCCAGCAGCCCCACCCCCAGGACCCAGTACTTC.

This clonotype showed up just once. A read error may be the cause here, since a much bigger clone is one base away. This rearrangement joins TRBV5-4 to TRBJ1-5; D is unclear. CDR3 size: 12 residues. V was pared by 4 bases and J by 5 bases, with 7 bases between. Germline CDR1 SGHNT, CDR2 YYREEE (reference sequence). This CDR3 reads CASSDADQPQHF. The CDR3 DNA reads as TGTGCCAGCAGCGACGCGGATCAGCCCCAGCATTTT.

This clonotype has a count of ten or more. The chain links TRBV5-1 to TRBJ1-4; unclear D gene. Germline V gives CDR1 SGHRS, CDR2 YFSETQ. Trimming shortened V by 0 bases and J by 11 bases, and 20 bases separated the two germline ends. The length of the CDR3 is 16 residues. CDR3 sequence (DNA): TGCGCCAGCAGCTTGGCCCCGTTGGGTGGCGGAGATAAACTGTTTTTT. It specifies CASSLAPLGGGDKLFF.

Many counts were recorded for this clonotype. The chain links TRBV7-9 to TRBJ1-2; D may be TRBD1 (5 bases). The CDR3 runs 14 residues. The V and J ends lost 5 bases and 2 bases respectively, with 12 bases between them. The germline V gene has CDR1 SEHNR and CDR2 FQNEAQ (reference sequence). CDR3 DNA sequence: TGTGCCAGCAGCCTTGGGACGCCAAACTATGGCTACACCTTC. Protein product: CASSLGTPNYGYTF.

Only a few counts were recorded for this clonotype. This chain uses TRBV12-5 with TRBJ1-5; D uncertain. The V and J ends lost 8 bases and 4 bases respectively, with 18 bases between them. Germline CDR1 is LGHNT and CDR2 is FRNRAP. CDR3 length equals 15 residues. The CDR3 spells CASKSSGNVNQPQHF. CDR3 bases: TGTGCTAGTAAATCATCGGGGAACGTGAATCAGCCCCAGCATTTT. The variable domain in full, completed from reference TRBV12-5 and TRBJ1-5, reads DARVTQTPRHKVTEMGQEVTMRCQPILGHNTVFWYRQTMMQGLELLAYFRNRAPLDDSGMPKDRFSAEMPDATLATLKIQPSEPRDSAVYFCASKSSGNVNQPQHFGDGTRLSIL.